These 21 T cell receptor beta chains originate from one sample sequenced in a study of graft-versus-host responses after intestinal transplantation. Their specific antigens are unknown. Clones were read by immunoSEQ multiplex PCR, and TCRdb kept only the in-frame ones, dropping some. The sample lists about 88,000 clones, 90% occurring once. Source: unstimulated CD4+ T cells sorted from spleen or lymph node cells, taken before intestinal transplant. The receptors were gathered from a human donor who received an intestinal transplant.

The CDR3 DNA follows: TGTGCCAGCAGCCCCTTAGCGGGGGGGTTAACAGATACGCAGTATTTT. This encodes CASSPLAGGLTDTQYF. J is TRBJ2-3 and V is TRBV2; 11 bases match TRBD2. V shed 6 bases, J shed 3 bases, and the junction held 8 bases outside the gene matches. The V gene's germline CDR1 is SNHLY and CDR2 FYNNEI. There are 16 residues in the CDR3.

V is TRBV5-1 and J is TRBJ1-2; 7 nucleotides match TRBD1. With V trimmed by 3 bases and J by 4 bases, 15 bases remained unmatched. Germline V gene sequence: CDR1 SGHRS, CDR2 YFSETQ. The CDR3 is made up of 17 amino acids. This CDR3 reads CASSSRTGGISGYGYTF. DNA for the CDR3: TGCGCCAGCAGCTCGCGGACAGGAGGGATTTCGGGCTATGGCTACACCTTC.

The chain uses TRBV6-1 and TRBJ1-5; 8 bases match TRBD1. CDR1 and CDR2 from the germline V gene are MNHNS and SASEGT. The CDR3 is made up of 16 amino acids. V shed 4 bases, J shed 0 bases, and the junction held 5 bases outside the gene matches. The CDR3 DNA follows: TGTGCCAGCAGTGGAAGGCAGGGGGCTAGCAATCAGCCCCAGCATTTT. It codes for CASSGRQGASNQPQHF.

This sequence joins TRBV6-5 and TRBJ1-3; perhaps TRBD1 as D (5 bases). There are 15 residues in the CDR3. V was trimmed by 4 bases and J by 3 bases, leaving 13 bases between them. Germline V gene sequence: CDR1 MNHEY, CDR2 SVGAGI. The CDR3 here is CASSSRRQIGNTIYF. The CDR3 coding sequence is TGTGCCAGCAGTTCCCGACGACAGATTGGAAACACCATATATTTT.

The chain has TRBV7-3 and TRBJ2-1, with 8 bases aligning to TRBD2. CDR3 length: 15 amino acids. Germline CDR1 SGHTA, CDR2 FQGTGA. J was trimmed by 0 bases and V by 5 bases; bases with no gene match: 3. Here the CDR3 reads CASSQRGGSYNEQFF. CDR3 in DNA: TGTGCCAGCAGCCAACGGGGGGGCTCCTACAATGAGCAGTTCTTC.

The chain employs TRBV5-5 and TRBJ1-5, with a tentative D call TRBD1 (6 bases). Trimming removed 6 bases at V and 5 bases at J, with 15 bases between. This CDR3 contains 14 residues. CDR1 is SGHKS, CDR2 YYEKEE, per germline (reference sequence). For the CDR3, the DNA is TGTGCCAGCACCCTGGCAGGGGCAGATCAGCCCCAGCATTTT. Its translation is CASTLAGADQPQHF.

The chain links TRBV27 to TRBJ2-2, with 7 bases lining up with TRBD1. The CDR3 is made up of 16 amino acids. The trim removed 2 bases at V and 3 bases at J, leaving 6 bases unmatched. CDR1 is MNHEY, CDR2 SMNVEV, per germline (reference sequence). The CDR3 bases are TGTGCCAGCAGTTTACTAGGACAGGCCCACACCGGGGAGCTGTTTTTT. Translating gives CASSLLGQAHTGELFF.

This chain uses TRBV9 with TRBJ2-2; perhaps TRBD1 as D (5 bases). With 0 bases removed from V and 0 bases from J, the gap between germline ends came to 9 bases. Germline V lookup: CDR1 SGDLS, CDR2 YYNGEE. The CDR3 has 16 amino acids. The CDR3 coding sequence is TGTGCCAGCAGCGTAGGCGGCAGGGCGAACACCGGGGAGCTGTTTTTT. It encodes CASSVGGRANTGELFF.

This chain joins TRBV2 and TRBJ1-6; perhaps TRBD1 as D (5 bases). Deletions cut 6 bases from V and 6 bases from J, with 6 bases between. This CDR3 spans 12 amino acids. Germline assignment: CDR1 SNHLY and CDR2 FYNNEI. The CDR3 region has the DNA TGTGCCAGCAGAGGGGTTAATTCACCCCTCCACTTT. Translation: CASRGVNSPLHF.

This chain joins TRBV5-1 and TRBJ1-3; TRBD1 is a possible D gene (5 bases). This CDR3 comprises 15 residues. V lost 0 bases to trimming and J lost 4 bases, with 11 bases between them. Per germline, CDR1 SGHRS and CDR2 YFSETQ. CDR3 bases: TGCGCCAGCAGCTTGGCCCCAGGGCTCGGAAACACCATATATTTT. Translated: CASSLAPGLGNTIYF.

The V and J genes are TRBV9 and TRBJ1-2; maybe TRBD1 (5 bases). CDR3 length: 15 amino acids. Germline lookup yields CDR1 SGDLS and CDR2 YYNGEE. V was cut by 0 bases and J by 4 bases, with 13 bases left in between. The CDR3 protein is CASSVAGGVPYGYTF. The CDR3 bases are TGTGCCAGCAGCGTAGCTGGGGGGGTTCCCTATGGCTACACCTTC.

CDR3 in DNA: TGTGCCAGTAGATGGGGGGGGCTCTTGACAGATACGCAGTATTTT. It is translated as CASRWGGLLTDTQYF. V and J are TRBV19 and TRBJ2-3; possibly TRBD2 for D (7 bases). The CDR3 is 15 residues long. V was shortened by 6 bases and J by 3 bases, with 16 bases between the two germline ends. The germline V gene encodes CDR1 LNHDA and CDR2 SQIVND (reference sequence). The variable domain in full, with the rest retrieved from reference TRBV19 and TRBJ2-3, is DGGITQSPKYLFRKEGQNVTLSCEQNLNHDAMYWYRQDPGQGLRLIYYSQIVNDFQKGDIAEGYSVSREKKESFPLTVTSAQKNPTAFYLCASRWGGLLTDTQYFGPGTRLTVL.

The rearrangement links TRBV14 to TRBJ2-7, with 12 bases fitting TRBD1. J gave up 5 bases and V 2 bases, and 7 bases lay outside the gene matches. Germline V gives CDR1 SGHDN, CDR2 FVKESK. The CDR3 is 16 amino acids. The CDR3 reads CASSQRPGQGAHEQYF. CDR3 nucleotides: TGTGCCAGCAGCCAACGCCCGGGACAGGGGGCTCACGAGCAGTACTTC. Combining the CDR3 with reference TRBV14 and TRBJ2-7 gives the whole variable domain EAGVTQFPSHSVIEKGQTVTLRCDPISGHDNLYWYRRVMGKEIKFLLHFVKESKQDESGMPNNRFLAERTGGTYSTLKVQPAELEDSGVYFCASSQRPGQGAHEQYFGPGTRLTVT.

The chain uses TRBV6-5 and TRBJ1-1; a possible D gene is TRBD1 (5 bases). The CDR3 runs to 13 residues. The germline CDR1 and CDR2 sequences are MNHEY and SVGAGI. V was pared by 2 bases and J by 6 bases, with 10 bases between. CDR3: CASSYVGGAEAFF. CDR3 nucleotides: TGTGCCAGCAGTTACGTGGGGGGGGCTGAAGCTTTCTTT.

The chain links TRBV29-1 to TRBJ1-2; tentative D call: TRBD1 (5 bases). This CDR3 is built from 13 residues. V was pared by 1 base and J by 3 bases, with 9 bases between. Germline V lookup: CDR1 SQVTM, CDR2 ANQGSEA. The CDR3 loop reads CSVEVQAHYGYTF. The CDR3 DNA sequence: TGCAGCGTTGAAGTACAGGCCCACTATGGCTACACCTTC.

This chain connects TRBV19 to TRBJ1-2; D unresolved. The CDR3 length is 14 residues. Germline V gene data show CDR1 as LNHDA and CDR2 as SQIVND (reference sequence). V gave up 1 base and J gave up 2 bases, with 8 bases separating them. The CDR3 spells CASSIGGGNYGYTF. The CDR3 DNA follows: TGTGCCAGTAGTATAGGAGGAGGGAACTATGGCTACACCTTC.

This sequence joins TRBV6-1 and TRBJ1-2; TRBD1 matches 9 bases. With 1 base clipped from V and 8 bases from J, the junction kept 5 bases outside the gene matches. The CDR3 runs 14 residues. Germline loops: CDR1 MNHNS, CDR2 SASEGT. In nucleotides, the CDR3 is TGTGCCAGCAGTGAAGTCGAGACAGGGGGAGGCTACACCTTC. It is translated as CASSEVETGGGYTF.

The CDR3 loop is CASSKGEGSWTEAFF. The CDR3 coding sequence is TGTGCCAGCAGCAAGGGGGAGGGGTCCTGGACTGAAGCTTTCTTT. The rearrangement links TRBV7-8 to TRBJ1-1; D possibly corresponds to TRBD1 (6 bases). Trimming removed 5 bases from V and 5 bases from J, with 18 bases in between. The CDR3 is 15 amino acids. Germline V lookup: CDR1 SGHVS, CDR2 FQNEAQ. The full variable domain, its missing parts supplied by reference TRBV7-8 and TRBJ1-1, is GAGVSQSPRYKVAKRGQDVALRCDPISGHVSLFWYQQALGQGPEFLTYFQNEAQLDKSGLPSDRFFAERPEGSVSTLKIQRTQQEDSAVYLCASSKGEGSWTEAFFGQGTRLTVV.

This chain joins TRBV4-1 and TRBJ1-3; 8 bases are a match to TRBD1. The length of the CDR3 is 18 residues. The germline CDR1 and CDR2 sequences are MGHRA and YSYEKL. Germline trimming cut 2 bases from V and 0 bases from J; bases unmatched to any gene: 9. The CDR3 DNA is TGCGCCAGCAGCCAACCCCGGACAGGGACATCCTCTGGAAACACCATATATTTT. The encoded protein is CASSQPRTGTSSGNTIYF.

The J gene is TRBJ2-3, the V gene TRBV5-6; 10 nucleotides line up with TRBD2. V trimming: 2 bases; J trimming: 3 bases; junction bases outside the gene matches: 3. This CDR3 is 15 amino acids long. CDR1 is SGHDT and CDR2 is YYEEEE in the germline V gene. The CDR3 DNA follows: TGTGCCAGCAGCTTTCTAGCGGGGGTTACAGATACGCAGTATTTT. It yields the protein CASSFLAGVTDTQYF.

The chain carries TRBV2 and TRBJ2-5; TRBD2 aligns across 10 bases. The DNA end is a closer match to TRBJ2-7, so the J assignment may be wrong. The length of the CDR3 is 12 residues. The germline CDR1 and CDR2 sequences are SNHLY and FYNNEI. As DNA, the CDR3 is TGTGCCACCAAGCGGGGGGGCGTCGAGCAGTACTTC. Encoded protein: CATKRGGVEQYF.